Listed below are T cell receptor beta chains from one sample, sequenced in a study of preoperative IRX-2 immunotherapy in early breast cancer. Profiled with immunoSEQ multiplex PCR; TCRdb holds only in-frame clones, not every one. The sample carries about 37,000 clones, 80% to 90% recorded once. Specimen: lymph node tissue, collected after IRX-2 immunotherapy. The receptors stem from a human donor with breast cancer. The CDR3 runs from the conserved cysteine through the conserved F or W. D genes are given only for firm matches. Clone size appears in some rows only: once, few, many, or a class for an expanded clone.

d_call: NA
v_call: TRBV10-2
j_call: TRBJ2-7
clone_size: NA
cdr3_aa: CASSGQQGYEQYF
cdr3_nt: TGCGCCAGCAGTGGGCAGCAGGGGTACGAGCAGTACTTC

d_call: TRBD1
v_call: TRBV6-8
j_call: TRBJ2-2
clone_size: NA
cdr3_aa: CASATLDRVDGELFF
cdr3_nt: TGTGCCAGCGCGACCTTGGACAGGGTGGACGGGGAGCTGTTTTTT

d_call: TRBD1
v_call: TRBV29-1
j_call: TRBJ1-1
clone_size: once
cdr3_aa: CSLTGAGNTEAFF
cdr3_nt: TGCAGCCTAACAGGGGCGGGGAACACTGAAGCTTTCTTT

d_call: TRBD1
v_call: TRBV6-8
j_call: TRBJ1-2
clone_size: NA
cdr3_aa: CASRSTGNNYGYTF
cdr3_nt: TGTGCCAGCCGTTCGACAGGGAATAACTATGGCTACACCTTC

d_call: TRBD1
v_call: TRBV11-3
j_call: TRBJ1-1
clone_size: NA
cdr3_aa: CASSATGGSTEAFF
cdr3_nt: TGTGCCAGCAGCGCGACAGGGGGTTCCACTGAAGCTTTCTTT

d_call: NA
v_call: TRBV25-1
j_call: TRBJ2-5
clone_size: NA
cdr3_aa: CASSEVRTVQETQYF
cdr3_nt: TGTGCCAGCAGTGAAGTTCGGACAGTCCAAGAGACCCAGTACTTC

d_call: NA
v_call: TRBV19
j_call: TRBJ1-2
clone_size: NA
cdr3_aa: CASTTNGGLGYTF
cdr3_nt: TGTGCCAGTACCACGAACGGGGGGCTTGGCTACACCTTC

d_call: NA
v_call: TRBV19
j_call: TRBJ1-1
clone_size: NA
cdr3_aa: CASSSRAAGNTEAFF
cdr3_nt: TGTGCCAGTAGTTCCAGGGCGGCGGGGAACACTGAAGCTTTCTTT

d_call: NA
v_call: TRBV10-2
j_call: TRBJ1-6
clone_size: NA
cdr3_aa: CATTLENYNSPLHF
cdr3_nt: TGCGCCACCACCCTCGAGAATTATAATTCACCCCTCCACTTT

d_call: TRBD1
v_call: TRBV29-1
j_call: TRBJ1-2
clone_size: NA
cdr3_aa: CSAMDRGKYGYTF
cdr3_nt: TGCAGCGCTATGGACAGGGGGAAGTATGGCTACACCTTC